The 24 T cell receptor beta chains given below trace back to one sample, sequenced in a study of kidney transplant recipient with SARS-CoV-2 infection. TCRdb re-derived calls from the reads in MiXCR, one entry per CDR3 protein. The table records roughly 230,000 distinct CDR3 sequences, 29% of them present only once. The material was a blood sample, obtained at baseline and between days 110 and 120 from a kidney transplant recipient. These receptors were taken from a male patient aged 25-45 years who had COVID-19 and was a kidney transplant recipient. The graft donor may have given rise to some T cells.

The chain links TRBV6-2 or TRBV6-3 to TRBJ1-2; D unclear. This CDR3 has 17 residues. Germline CDR1 and CDR2: MNHEY and SVGEGT. The V and J ends lost 5 bases and 4 bases respectively, with 23 bases between them. The CDR3 coding sequence is TGTGCCAGCAGTGAGAGGACGTGGTGCTGGAAGACCTATGGCTACACCTTC. Protein product: CASSERTWCWKTYGYTF.

This clonotype was observed many times. The chain couples TRBV30 to TRBJ1-1; TRBD1 might be the D (5 bases). In germline, CDR1 is GTSNPN, CDR2 SVGIG (reference sequence). V was cut by 4 bases and J by 8 bases, with 8 bases left in between. The CDR3 is 10 residues long. CDR3 nucleotide sequence: TGTGCCTGGAATGGGGGAGAAGCTTTCTTT. As protein: CAWNGGEAFF.

In this sample, this clonotype turned up many times. The V gene is TRBV5-6, the J gene TRBJ1-3; tentative D call: TRBD1 (5 bases). Trimming shortened V by 3 bases and J by 0 bases, and 13 bases separated the two germline ends. The germline V gene encodes CDR1 SGHDT and CDR2 YYEEEE. The CDR3 sequence is 16 residues long. The CDR3 coding sequence is TGTGCCAGCAGCTCTAGAAACAGGTTCTCTGGAAACACCATATATTTT. Translated: CASSSRNRFSGNTIYF.

The chain carries TRBV5-1 and TRBJ2-6, with D perhaps matching TRBD1 (6 bases). CDR1 SGHRS and CDR2 YFSETQ come from the germline V gene. The CDR3 spans 18 residues. The V and J ends lost 4 bases and 4 bases respectively, with 21 bases between them. The CDR3, as DNA: TGCGCCAGCAGCCTTCTACCGCCCACAGGGACCGGGGCCAACGTCCTGACTTTC. This translates into CASSLLPPTGTGANVLTF. Complete variable domain (other parts from reference TRBV5-1 and TRBJ2-6): KAGVTQTPRYLIKTRGQQVTLSCSPISGHRSVSWYQQTPGQGLQFLFEYFSETQRNKGNFPGRFSGRQFSNSRSEMNVSTLELGDSALYLCASSLLPPTGTGANVLTFGAGSRLTVL.

The chain uses TRBV11-2 and TRBJ2-3, with D hard to call. The CDR3 sequence is 15 residues long. Germline-derived CDR1 and CDR2 are SGHAT and FQNNGV. Trimming removed 5 bases from V and 4 bases from J, with 16 bases in between. This CDR3 is CASSMKFIGSDTQYF. The CDR3, as DNA: TGTGCCAGCAGCATGAAATTCATCGGCTCAGATACGCAGTATTTT.

As for this clonotype: One base away lies a much larger clone, so this may be a sequencing read error. The V gene is TRBV9, the J gene TRBJ2-7; 7 bases are a match to TRBD1. CDR3 length: 15 amino acids. Per germline, CDR1 SGDLS and CDR2 YYNGEE. CDR3 nucleotide sequence: TGTGTCAGCAGCGAGACAGGGATTGTCCCTGGGGAGCAGTACTTC. It is translated as CVSSETGIVPGEQYF.

The chain links TRBV28 to TRBJ1-2, with D perhaps matching TRBD1 (5 bases). The germline V gene has CDR1 MDHEN and CDR2 SYDVKM. The V end lost 6 bases, the J end lost 10 bases, and 30 bases lay between the germline ends. This CDR3 is 17 amino acids long. The CDR3 reads CASSLYPGPRRGNDYTF. CDR3 DNA: TGTGCCAGCAGCCTATATCCCGGGCCGCGGAGGGGTAATGACTACACCTTC.

This clonotype occurred a few times. This clone may be a read error of a much larger clone one base away. V usage is TRBV12-3 or TRBV12-4 and J usage is TRBJ1-2; D uncertain. The CDR3 contains 17 residues. V lost 5 bases and J 4 bases, leaving 23 bases between the germline ends. In DNA form, the CDR3 reads TGTGCCAGCAGTGTTTACGCCACAGCAGGAAAGACCTATGGCTACACCTTC. This encodes CASSVYATAGKTYGYTF.

The chain has TRBV5-6 and TRBJ1-2; D possibly corresponds to TRBD1 (5 bases). V was cut by 7 bases and J by 4 bases, with 23 bases left in between. Germline CDR1 is SGHDT and CDR2 is YYEEEE. CDR3 length: 16 residues. This chain's CDR3 is CASCTDNSRKTYGYTF. The CDR3 bases are TGTGCCAGCTGTACGGACAATAGTCGAAAGACCTATGGCTACACCTTC.

Ten or more counts support this clonotype. This chain connects TRBV5-1 to TRBJ2-6, with unresolved D. With 5 bases removed from V and 2 bases from J, the gap between germline ends came to 8 bases. The V gene's germline CDR1 is SGHRS and CDR2 YFSETQ. CDR3 length equals 14 residues. The CDR3 loop reads CASSSGPGANVLTF. DNA of the CDR3: TGCGCCAGCAGTTCTGGGCCTGGGGCCAACGTCCTGACTTTC.

Concerning this clonotype itself: This may be a read error: a much more frequent sequence differs by one nucleotide. The chain recombines TRBV3-1 with TRBJ1-4, with unresolved D. The CDR3 runs 15 residues. Germline CDR1 reads LGHDT; CDR2 reads YNNKEL (reference sequence). In DNA, the CDR3 is TGTGCCAGCAGCCAAGCTTTCGCAACTAATGAAGAACTGTTTTTT. This sequence encodes CASSQAFATNEELFF.

This clonotype was detected ten times or more. V and J are TRBV5-4 and TRBJ2-3, with D hard to call. This CDR3 is 14 amino acids long. V shed 4 bases and J shed 3 bases, with 12 bases lying between them. Germline values: CDR1 SGHNT, CDR2 YYREEE (reference sequence). The CDR3 nucleotides are TGTGCCAGCAGCCCTCAATCCAGAACAGATACGCAGTATTTT. Amino acid sequence: CASSPQSRTDTQYF.

This clonotype has ten or more counts. The rearrangement links TRBV5-5 to TRBJ2-5, with D perhaps TRBD1 (5 bases). Germline V CDR1 and CDR2: SGHKS, YYEKEE (reference sequence). Trimming pared 0 bases from V and 4 bases from J, leaving 13 bases between. The CDR3 is 15 amino acids. CDR3 region: CASSLVGLGRETQYF. CDR3 in DNA: TGTGCCAGCAGCTTGGTGGGCCTGGGGCGAGAGACCCAGTACTTC. The full variable domain, completed using reference TRBV5-5 and TRBJ2-5, is DAGVTQSPTHLIKTRGQQVTLRCSPISGHKSVSWYQQVLGQGPQFIFQYYEKEERGRGNFPDRFSARQFPNYSSELNVNALLLGDSALYLCASSLVGLGRETQYFGPGTRLLVL.

This clonotype was observed a single time. This could be a read error, since a much larger clone is one nucleotide away. The rearrangement joins TRBV7-6 to TRBJ1-2; D not certain. The CDR3 has 17 residues. V lost 5 bases to trimming and J lost 4 bases, with 23 bases between them. Germline V CDR1 and CDR2: SGHVS, FNYEAQ. The CDR3 here is CASSRARESQKTYGYTF. CDR3 coding DNA: TGTGCCAGCAGCCGCGCCCGTGAATCTCAAAAGACCTATGGCTACACCTTC.

This clonotype showed up many times. The chain uses TRBV5-4 and TRBJ1-2; D call uncertain. Germline V lookup: CDR1 SGHNT, CDR2 YYREEE (reference sequence). V was pared by 7 bases and J by 4 bases, with 23 bases between. This CDR3 region has 16 residues. The CDR3 DNA follows: TGTGCCAGCTTTACGTACGTACCAGGAAAGACCTATGGCTACACCTTC. This gives the protein CASFTYVPGKTYGYTF.

The rearrangement uses TRBV4-1 and TRBJ2-1; D gene uncertain. Per germline, CDR1 MGHRA and CDR2 YSYEKL. The V end lost 1 base, the J end lost 6 bases, and 13 bases lay between the germline ends. The CDR3 totals 15 residues. CDR3 sequence reads: CASSQVLRVVNEQFF. The CDR3 DNA follows: TGCGCCAGCAGCCAAGTCCTACGGGTGGTCAATGAGCAGTTCTTC.

In its sample, this clonotype was seen many times. This sequence joins TRBV15 and TRBJ2-7; possible D gene TRBD2, 6 bases. Germline V gene data show CDR1 as LNHNV and CDR2 as YYDKDF (reference sequence). The CDR3 consists of 16 residues. The germline V and J ends were trimmed by 5 bases and 4 bases, with 21 bases remaining between them. The DNA of the CDR3 is TGTGCCACCAGCGCAAGGCGGGGTAGGTTTGAGTACGAGCAGTACTTC. Translation gives CATSARRGRFEYEQYF. The full variable domain, its missing parts supplied by reference TRBV15 and TRBJ2-7, is DAMVIQNPRYQVTQFGKPVTLSCSQTLNHNVMYWYQQKSSQAPKLLFHYYDKDFNNEADTPDNFQSRRPNTSFCFLDIRSPGLGDTAMYLCATSARRGRFEYEQYFGPGTRLTVT.

This clonotype was detected many times. V and J are TRBV30 and TRBJ2-7, with 10 bases fitting TRBD1. V trimming: 4 bases; J trimming: 3 bases; junction bases outside the gene matches: 6. Germline-derived CDR1 and CDR2 are GTSNPN and SVGIG (reference sequence). This CDR3 is built from 14 residues. The CDR3 nucleotides read TGTGCCTGGAAAGACAGGGGGCCTCTCTACGAGCAGTACTTC. This encodes CAWKDRGPLYEQYF.

On this clonotype itself: It may be a read error: a sequence one base away is much more abundant. The CDR3 carries no conserved terminal phenylalanine or tryptophan, so it likely arises from a read error. The chain joins TRBV5-4 to TRBJ1-2, with D uncertain. CDR3 length equals 16 residues. Trimming shortened V by 7 bases and J by 4 bases, and 23 bases separated the two germline ends. CDR1 is SGHNT and CDR2 is YYREEE in the germline V gene (reference sequence). CDR3 in amino acids: CASRYAVPGKTYGYTS. Written as DNA, the CDR3 is TGTGCCAGCCGGTACGCCGTACCAGGAAAGACCTATGGCTACACCTCC.

About this clonotype itself: A single base separates this from a much larger clone, so it may be a read error. The chain carries TRBV5-4 and TRBJ2-6; TRBD1 matches at 11 bases. Germline V gene data show CDR1 as SGHNT and CDR2 as YYREEE (reference sequence). This CDR3 contains 17 residues. In nucleotides, the CDR3 is TGTGCCAGCAGCACCCGGGACAGGGGGTCCGGGGCCAACGTCCTGAATTTC. It specifies CASSTRDRGSGANVLNF.

With regard to this clonotype: Given a much more abundant clone one base away, this may be a read error. The chain carries TRBV18 and TRBJ1-5; D is ambiguous. The CDR3 is made up of 15 amino acids. Germline V gives CDR1 KGHSH, CDR2 LQKENI. Trimming pared 3 bases from V and 4 bases from J, leaving 13 bases between. CDR3 sequence reads: CASSPESQDNQPQHF. The DNA for the CDR3 is TGTGCCAGCTCACCCGAGAGCCAGGATAATCAGCCCCAGCATTTT.

This clonotype occurred many times. The J gene is TRBJ1-5, the V gene TRBV20-1; 7 bases map to TRBD1. Losses at the gene ends were 6 bases for V and 1 base for J; bases not matched to a gene: 9. This CDR3 is built from 15 residues. Germline V gives CDR1 DFQATT, CDR2 SNEGSKA (reference sequence). CDR3 residues: CSAEGARESNQPQHF. CDR3 DNA sequence: TGCAGTGCGGAGGGGGCACGCGAGAGCAATCAGCCCCAGCATTTT.

The chain couples TRBV23-1 to TRBJ2-7, with TRBD1 matching over 9 bases. TRBV23-1 is given ORF status, its function remaining uncertain. This CDR3 spans 17 amino acids. V lost 1 base and J lost 2; bases outside the gene matches: 9. CDR3 region: CASSQWEGQGLPYEQYF. The DNA of the CDR3 is TGCGCCAGCAGTCAATGGGAGGGACAGGGCCTACCCTACGAGCAGTACTTC.

In the case of this clonotype: A much more abundant neighbour one base away suggests this may be a read error. The CDR3 nucleotides read TGTGCCAACAGTTTCGTGAAATGGACAGGGGGCAAGGGTGAGCAGTTCTTC. Translation gives CANSFVKWTGGKGEQFF. The gene calls are TRBV6-8 and TRBJ2-1; the match to TRBD1 covers 11 bases. The V gene's germline CDR1 is MNHGY and CDR2 SAAAGT. The CDR3 length is 17 residues.